This T cell receptor (beta chain) was recorded in a study of cytomegalovirus exposure and HLA in healthy donors. For the study at large: For the roughly 400 genotyped donors, approximately 83% fell within the Caucasian-associated ancestry cluster. Broader study findings: Most sequenced TCRs were rare (though some public TCRs occurred in many donors). Later analysis suggested links between common viral pathogens and several top significant clusters.

A note on this clone: What it recognizes is unknown.

The CDR3 is 14 residues long. The germline V gene encodes CDR1 MNHNS and CDR2 SASEGT. Trimming took 8 bases from V and 4 from J; bases not matched to a gene: 9. Primers for the PCR totalled 60 Vbeta and 13 Jbeta. Clones were read by immunoSEQ multiplex PCR, and TCRdb kept only the in-frame ones, dropping some. This table has roughly 100,000 clones, 60% to 80% appearing once. The receptor comes from a middle-aged man in good health and CMV-seronegative. Sequencing was done on a sample of PBMCs. This chain connects TRBV6-1 to TRBJ2-3; 7 bases agree with TRBD1. CDR3 sequence (DNA): TGTGCCAGCTCGAAGACAGGGTTCGCAGATACGCAGTATTTT. It yields the protein CASSKTGFADTQYF.